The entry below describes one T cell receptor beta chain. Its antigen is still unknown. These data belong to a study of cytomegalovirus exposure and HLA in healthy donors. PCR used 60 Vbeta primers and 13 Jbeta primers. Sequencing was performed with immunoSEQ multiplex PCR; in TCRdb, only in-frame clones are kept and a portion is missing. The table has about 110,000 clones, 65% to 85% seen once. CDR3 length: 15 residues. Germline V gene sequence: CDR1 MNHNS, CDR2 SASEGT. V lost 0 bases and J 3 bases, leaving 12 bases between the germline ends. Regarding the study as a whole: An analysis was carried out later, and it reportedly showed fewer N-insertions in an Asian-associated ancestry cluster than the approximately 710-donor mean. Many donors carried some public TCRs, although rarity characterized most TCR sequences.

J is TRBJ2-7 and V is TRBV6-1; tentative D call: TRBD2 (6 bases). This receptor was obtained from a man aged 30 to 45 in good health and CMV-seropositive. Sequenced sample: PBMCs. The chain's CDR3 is CASSEAPGVHYEQYF. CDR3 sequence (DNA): TGTGCCAGCAGTGAAGCCCCGGGGGTACACTACGAGCAGTACTTC.